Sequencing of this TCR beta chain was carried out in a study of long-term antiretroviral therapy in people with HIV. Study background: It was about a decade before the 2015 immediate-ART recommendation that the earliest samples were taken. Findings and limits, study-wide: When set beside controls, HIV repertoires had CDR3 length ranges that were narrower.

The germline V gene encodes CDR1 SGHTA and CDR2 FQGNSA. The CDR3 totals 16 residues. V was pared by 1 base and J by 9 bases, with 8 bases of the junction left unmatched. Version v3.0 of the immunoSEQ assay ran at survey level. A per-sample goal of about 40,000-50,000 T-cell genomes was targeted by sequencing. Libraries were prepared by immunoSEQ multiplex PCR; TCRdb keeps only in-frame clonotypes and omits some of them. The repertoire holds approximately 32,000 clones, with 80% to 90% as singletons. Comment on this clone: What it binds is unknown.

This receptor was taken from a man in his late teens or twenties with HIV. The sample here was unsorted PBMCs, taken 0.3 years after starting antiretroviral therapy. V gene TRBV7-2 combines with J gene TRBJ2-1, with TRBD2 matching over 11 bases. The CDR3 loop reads CASSLVPGLAGPEQFF. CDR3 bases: TGTGCCAGCAGCTTAGTACCCGGACTAGCGGGCCCTGAGCAGTTCTTC.